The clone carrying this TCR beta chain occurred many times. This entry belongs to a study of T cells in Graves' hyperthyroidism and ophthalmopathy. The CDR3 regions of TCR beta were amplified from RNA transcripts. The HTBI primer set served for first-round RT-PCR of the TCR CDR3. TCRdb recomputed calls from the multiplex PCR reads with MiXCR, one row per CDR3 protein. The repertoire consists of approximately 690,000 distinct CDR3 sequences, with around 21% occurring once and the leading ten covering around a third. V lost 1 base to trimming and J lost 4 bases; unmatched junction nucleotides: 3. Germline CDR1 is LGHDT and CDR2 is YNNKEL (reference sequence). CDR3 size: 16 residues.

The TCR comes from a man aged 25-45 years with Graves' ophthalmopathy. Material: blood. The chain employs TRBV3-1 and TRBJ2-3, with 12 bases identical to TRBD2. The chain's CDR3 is CASSQGLAGVSDTQYF. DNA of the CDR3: TGTGCCAGCAGCCAAGGACTAGCGGGAGTTTCAGATACGCAGTATTTT.